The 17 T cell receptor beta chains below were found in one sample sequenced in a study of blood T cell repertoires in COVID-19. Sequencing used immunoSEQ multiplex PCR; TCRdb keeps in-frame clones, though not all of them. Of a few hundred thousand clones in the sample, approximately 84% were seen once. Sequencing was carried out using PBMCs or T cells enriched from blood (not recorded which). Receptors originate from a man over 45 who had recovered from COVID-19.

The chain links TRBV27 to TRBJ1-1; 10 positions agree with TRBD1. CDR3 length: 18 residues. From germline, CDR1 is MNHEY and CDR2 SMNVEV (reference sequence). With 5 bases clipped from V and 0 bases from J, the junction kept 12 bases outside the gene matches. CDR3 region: CASSPRDRGYHMNTEAFF. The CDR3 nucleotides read TGTGCCAGCAGTCCCCGGGACAGGGGCTACCACATGAACACTGAAGCTTTCTTT.

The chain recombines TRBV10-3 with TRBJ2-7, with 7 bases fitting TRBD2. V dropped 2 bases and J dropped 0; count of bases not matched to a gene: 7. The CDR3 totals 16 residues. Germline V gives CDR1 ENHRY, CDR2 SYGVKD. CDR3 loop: CAISEKRGGLSYEQYF. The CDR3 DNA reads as TGTGCCATCAGTGAGAAGCGCGGGGGACTCTCCTACGAGCAGTACTTC.

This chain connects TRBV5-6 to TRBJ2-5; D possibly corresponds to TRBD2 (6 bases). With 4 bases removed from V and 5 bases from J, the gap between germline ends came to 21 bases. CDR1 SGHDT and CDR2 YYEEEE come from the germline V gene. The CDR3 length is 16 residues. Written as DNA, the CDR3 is TGTGCCAGCAGCACCATCGCGGGGCGGGGTTTGGAGACCCAGTACTTC. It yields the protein CASSTIAGRGLETQYF.

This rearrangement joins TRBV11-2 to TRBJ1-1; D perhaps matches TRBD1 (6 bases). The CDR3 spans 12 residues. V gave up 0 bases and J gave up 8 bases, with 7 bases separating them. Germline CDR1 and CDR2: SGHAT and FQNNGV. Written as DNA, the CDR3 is TGTGCCAGCAGCTTAGACAGGGGCGAAGCTTTCTTT. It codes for CASSLDRGEAFF.

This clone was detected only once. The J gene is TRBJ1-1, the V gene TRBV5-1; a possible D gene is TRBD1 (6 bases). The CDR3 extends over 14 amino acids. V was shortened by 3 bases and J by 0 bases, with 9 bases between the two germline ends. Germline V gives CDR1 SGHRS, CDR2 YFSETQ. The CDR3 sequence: CASSWTAMNTEAFF. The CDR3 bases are TGCGCCAGCAGCTGGACAGCTATGAACACTGAAGCTTTCTTT.

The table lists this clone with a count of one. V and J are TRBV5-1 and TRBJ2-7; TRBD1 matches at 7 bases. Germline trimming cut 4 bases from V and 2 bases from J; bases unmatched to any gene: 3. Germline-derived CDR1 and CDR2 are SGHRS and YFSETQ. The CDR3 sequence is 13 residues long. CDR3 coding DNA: TGCGCCAGCAGCAGGGGACAGCCCTACGAGCAGTACTTC. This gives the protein CASSRGQPYEQYF.

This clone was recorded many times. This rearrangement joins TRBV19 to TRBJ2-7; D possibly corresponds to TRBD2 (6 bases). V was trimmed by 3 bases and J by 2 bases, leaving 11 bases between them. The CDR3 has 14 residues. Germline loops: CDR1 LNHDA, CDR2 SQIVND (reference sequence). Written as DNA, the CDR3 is TGTGCCAGTAGTATTGGAGGGGAAACCTACGAGCAGTACTTC. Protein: CASSIGGETYEQYF. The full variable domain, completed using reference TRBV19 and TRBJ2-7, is DGGITQSPKYLFRKEGQNVTLSCEQNLNHDAMYWYRQDPGQGLRLIYYSQIVNDFQKGDIAEGYSVSREKKESFPLTVTSAQKNPTAFYLCASSIGGETYEQYFGPGTRLTVT.

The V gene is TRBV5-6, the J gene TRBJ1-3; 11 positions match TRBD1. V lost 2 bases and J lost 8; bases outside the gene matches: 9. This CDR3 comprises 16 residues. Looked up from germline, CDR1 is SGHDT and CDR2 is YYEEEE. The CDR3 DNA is TGTGCCAGCAGCTTTGTAGCCGGGACAGGGGGGCACACCATATATTTT. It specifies CASSFVAGTGGHTIYF.

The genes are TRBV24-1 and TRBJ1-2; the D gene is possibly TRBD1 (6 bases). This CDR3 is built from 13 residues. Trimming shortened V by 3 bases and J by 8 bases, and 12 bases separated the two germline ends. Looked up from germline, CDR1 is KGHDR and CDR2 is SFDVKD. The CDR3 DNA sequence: TGTGCCACCAGTGATACAGGGTTCCGGGGCTACACCTTC. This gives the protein CATSDTGFRGYTF.

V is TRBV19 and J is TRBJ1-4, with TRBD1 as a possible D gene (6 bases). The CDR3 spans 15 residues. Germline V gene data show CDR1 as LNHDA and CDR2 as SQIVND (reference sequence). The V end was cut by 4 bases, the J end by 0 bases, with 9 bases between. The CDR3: CASSTQGTTNEKLFF. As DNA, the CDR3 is TGTGCCAGTAGTACTCAGGGGACAACTAATGAAAAACTGTTTTTT.

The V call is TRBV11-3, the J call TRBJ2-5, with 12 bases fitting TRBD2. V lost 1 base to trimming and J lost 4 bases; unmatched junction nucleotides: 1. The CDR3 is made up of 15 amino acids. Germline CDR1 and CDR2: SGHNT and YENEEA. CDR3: CASSLGLAGAETQYF. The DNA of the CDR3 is TGTGCCAGCAGCTTAGGACTAGCGGGGGCAGAGACCCAGTACTTC.

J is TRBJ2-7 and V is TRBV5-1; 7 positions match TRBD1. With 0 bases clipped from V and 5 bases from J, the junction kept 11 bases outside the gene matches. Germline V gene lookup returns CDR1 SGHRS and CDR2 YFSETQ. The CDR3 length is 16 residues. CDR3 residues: CASSLVGGRGSDEQYF. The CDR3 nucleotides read TGCGCCAGCAGCTTGGTAGGTGGCAGGGGGTCGGACGAGCAGTACTTC. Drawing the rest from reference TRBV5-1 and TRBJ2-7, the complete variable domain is KAGVTQTPRYLIKTRGQQVTLSCSPISGHRSVSWYQQTPGQGLQFLFEYFSETQRNKGNFPGRFSGRQFSNSRSEMNVSTLELGDSALYLCASSLVGGRGSDEQYFGPGTRLTVT.

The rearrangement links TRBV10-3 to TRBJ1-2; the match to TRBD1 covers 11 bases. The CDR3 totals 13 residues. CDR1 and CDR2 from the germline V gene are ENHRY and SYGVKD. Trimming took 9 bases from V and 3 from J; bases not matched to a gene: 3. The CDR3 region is CAIRTGGDYGYTF. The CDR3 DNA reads TGTGCCATTCGGACAGGGGGCGACTATGGCTACACCTTC.

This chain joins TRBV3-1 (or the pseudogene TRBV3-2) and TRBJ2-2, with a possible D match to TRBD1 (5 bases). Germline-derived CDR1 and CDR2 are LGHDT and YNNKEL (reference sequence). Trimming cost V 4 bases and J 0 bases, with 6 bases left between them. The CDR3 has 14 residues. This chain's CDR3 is CASSRQPNTGELFF. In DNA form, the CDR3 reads TGTGCCAGCAGCCGACAGCCGAACACCGGGGAGCTGTTTTTT.

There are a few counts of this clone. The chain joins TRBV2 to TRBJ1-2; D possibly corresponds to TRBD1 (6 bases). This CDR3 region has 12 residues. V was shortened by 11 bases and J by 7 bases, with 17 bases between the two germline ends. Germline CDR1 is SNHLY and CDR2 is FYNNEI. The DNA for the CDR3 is TGTGCCTCCATGGGGGGGCATTTTGGCTACACCTTC. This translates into CASMGGHFGYTF.

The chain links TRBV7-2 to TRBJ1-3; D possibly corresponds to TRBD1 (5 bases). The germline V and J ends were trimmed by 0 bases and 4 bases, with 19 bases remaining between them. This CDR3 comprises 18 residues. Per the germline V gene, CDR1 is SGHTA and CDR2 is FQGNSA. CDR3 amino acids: CASSLAGGARVSGNTIYF. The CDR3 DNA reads TGTGCCAGCAGCTTAGCGGGAGGGGCCAGGGTCTCGGGAAACACCATATATTTT.

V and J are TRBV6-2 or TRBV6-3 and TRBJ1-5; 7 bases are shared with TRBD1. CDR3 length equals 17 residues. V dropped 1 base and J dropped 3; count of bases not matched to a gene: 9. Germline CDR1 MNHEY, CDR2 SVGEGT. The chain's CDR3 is CASSYLDGTAFNQPQHF. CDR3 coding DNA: TGTGCCAGCAGTTACTTGGACGGGACAGCTTTCAATCAGCCCCAGCATTTT.